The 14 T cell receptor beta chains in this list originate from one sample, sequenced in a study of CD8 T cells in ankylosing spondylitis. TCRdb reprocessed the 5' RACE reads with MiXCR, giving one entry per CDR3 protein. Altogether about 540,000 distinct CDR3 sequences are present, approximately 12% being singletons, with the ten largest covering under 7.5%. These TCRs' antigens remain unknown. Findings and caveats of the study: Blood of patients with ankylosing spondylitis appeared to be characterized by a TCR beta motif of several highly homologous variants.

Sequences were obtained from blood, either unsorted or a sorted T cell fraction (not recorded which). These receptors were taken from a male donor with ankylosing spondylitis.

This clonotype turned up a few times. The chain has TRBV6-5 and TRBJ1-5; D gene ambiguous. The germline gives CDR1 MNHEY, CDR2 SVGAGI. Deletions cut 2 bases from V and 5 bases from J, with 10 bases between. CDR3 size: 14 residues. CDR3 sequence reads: CASSYADVDQPQHF. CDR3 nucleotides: TGTGCCAGCAGTTACGCGGATGTGGATCAGCCCCAGCATTTT.

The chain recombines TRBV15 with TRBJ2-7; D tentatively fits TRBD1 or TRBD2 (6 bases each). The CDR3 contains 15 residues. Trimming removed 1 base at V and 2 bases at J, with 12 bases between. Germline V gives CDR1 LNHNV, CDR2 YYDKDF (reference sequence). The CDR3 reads CATSRGAGEAYEQYV. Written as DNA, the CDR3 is TGTGCCACCAGCAGAGGGGCAGGGGAGGCCTACGAGCAGTACGTC.

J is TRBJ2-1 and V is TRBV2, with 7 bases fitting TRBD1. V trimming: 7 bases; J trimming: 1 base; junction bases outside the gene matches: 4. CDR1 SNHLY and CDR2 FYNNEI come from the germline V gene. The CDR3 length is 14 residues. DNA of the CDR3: TGTGCCAGCATGGGACAGCCATCCTACAATGAGCAGTTCTTC. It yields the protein CASMGQPSYNEQFF.

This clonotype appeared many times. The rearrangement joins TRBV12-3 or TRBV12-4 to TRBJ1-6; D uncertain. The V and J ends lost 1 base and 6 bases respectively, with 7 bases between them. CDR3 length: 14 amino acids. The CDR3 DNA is TGTGCCAGCAGTTTAGACAGAGTTAATTCACCCCTCCACTTT. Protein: CASSLDRVNSPLHF.

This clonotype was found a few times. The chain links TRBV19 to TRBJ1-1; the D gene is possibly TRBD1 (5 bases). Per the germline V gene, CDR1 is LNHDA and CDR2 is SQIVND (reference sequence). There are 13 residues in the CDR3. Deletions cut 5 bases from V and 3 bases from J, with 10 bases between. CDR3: CASSWSRDTEAFF. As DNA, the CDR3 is TGTGCCAGTAGTTGGAGCAGGGACACTGAAGCTTTCTTT.

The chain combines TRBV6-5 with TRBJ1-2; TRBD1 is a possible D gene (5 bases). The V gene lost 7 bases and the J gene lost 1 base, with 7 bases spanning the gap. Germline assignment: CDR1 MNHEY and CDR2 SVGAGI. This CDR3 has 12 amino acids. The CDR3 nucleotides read TGTGCCAGCATGGGGGATAACTATGGCTACACCTTC. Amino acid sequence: CASMGDNYGYTF.

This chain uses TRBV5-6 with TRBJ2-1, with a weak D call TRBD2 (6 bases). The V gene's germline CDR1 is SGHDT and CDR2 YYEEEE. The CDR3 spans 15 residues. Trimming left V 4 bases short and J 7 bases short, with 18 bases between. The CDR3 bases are TGTGCCAGCAGCCCCGGGGGAGATTTTCGGAATGAGCAGTTCTTC. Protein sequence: CASSPGGDFRNEQFF.

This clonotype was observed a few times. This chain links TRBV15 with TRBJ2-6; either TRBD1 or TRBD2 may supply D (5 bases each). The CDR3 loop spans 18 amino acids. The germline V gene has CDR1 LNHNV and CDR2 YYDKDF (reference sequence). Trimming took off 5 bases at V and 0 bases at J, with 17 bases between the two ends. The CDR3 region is CATSGGSQASSGANVLTF. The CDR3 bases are TGTGCCACCAGCGGGGGTAGTCAGGCCTCCTCTGGGGCCAACGTCCTGACTTTC.

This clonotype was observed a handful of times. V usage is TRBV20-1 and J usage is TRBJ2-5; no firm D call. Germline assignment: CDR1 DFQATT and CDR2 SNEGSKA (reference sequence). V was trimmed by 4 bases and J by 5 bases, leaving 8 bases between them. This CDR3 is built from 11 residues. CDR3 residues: CSATLSETQYF. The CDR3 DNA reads TGCAGTGCTACACTTAGCGAGACCCAGTACTTC.

Written as DNA, the CDR3 is TGTGCCAGCAGCCTGACCGCGGGGAATCCCGGGGAGCTGTTTTTT. This gives the protein CASSLTAGNPGELFF. The chain carries TRBV3-1 and TRBJ2-2, with D possibly TRBD2 on 6 matching bases. Trimming cost V 4 bases and J 6 bases, with 15 bases left between them. The CDR3 length is 15 residues. The germline V gene encodes CDR1 LGHDT and CDR2 YNNKEL (reference sequence).

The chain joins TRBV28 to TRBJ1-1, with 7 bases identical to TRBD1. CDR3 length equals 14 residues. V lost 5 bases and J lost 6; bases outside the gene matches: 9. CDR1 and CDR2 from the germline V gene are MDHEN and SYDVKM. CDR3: CASSPPTGVAEAFF. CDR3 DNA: TGTGCCAGCAGTCCGCCCACAGGGGTGGCTGAAGCTTTCTTT.

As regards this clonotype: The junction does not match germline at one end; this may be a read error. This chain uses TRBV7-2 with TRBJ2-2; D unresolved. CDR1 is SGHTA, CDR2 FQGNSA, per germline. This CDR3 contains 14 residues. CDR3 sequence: CASSLDLNPGELFF. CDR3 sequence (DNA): TGTGCCAGCAGTCTTGATCTGAACCCCGGGGAGCTGTTTTTT.

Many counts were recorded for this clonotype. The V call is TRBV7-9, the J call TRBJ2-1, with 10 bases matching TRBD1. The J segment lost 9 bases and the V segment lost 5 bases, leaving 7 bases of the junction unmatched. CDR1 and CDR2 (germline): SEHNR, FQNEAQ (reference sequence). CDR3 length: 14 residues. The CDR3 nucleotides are TGTGCCAGCAGCCCCCGGACAGGGGGAGGTGAGCAGTTCTTC. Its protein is CASSPRTGGGEQFF.

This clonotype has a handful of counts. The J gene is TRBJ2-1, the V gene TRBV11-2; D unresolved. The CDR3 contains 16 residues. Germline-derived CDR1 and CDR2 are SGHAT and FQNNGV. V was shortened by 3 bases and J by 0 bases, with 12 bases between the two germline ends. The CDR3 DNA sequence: TGTGCCAGCAGCTTTTCCCCGGTGGTCTCCTACAATGAGCAGTTCTTC. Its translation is CASSFSPVVSYNEQFF.